This T cell receptor (beta chain) derives from a study of siplizumab effects on memory and regulatory T cells. Clones were read by immunoSEQ multiplex PCR, and TCRdb kept only the in-frame ones, dropping some. The data hold tens of thousands of clones, with roughly 95% observed a single time. General study points: In controls, approximately 28% of mappable alloreactive CD4+ clones were Treg-derived on average, versus about 69% with siplizumab. The authors did not confirm suppressive function in proliferating Tregs from siplizumab cultures.

Concerning this clone: What it binds is unknown.

Per germline, CDR1 SEHNR and CDR2 FQNEAQ (reference sequence). Germline trimming cut 1 base from V and 7 bases from J; bases unmatched to any gene: 7. The CDR3 loop spans 16 amino acids. The sequence was obtained from a human donor in good health. Sample: naive CD4+ T cells sorted from blood. The V and J genes are TRBV7-9 and TRBJ1-4; 9 bases align to TRBD1. CDR3 DNA sequence: TGTGCCAGCAGCTTAGACCCGGGACAGGGAACTGAAAAACTGTTTTTT. It specifies CASSLDPGQGTEKLFF.